Below, one T cell receptor beta chain is given with its context. What antigen it recognizes has not been identified. There are no base qualities to consult, and no much larger clone falls within one base. Around 0.45 micrograms of biopsy DNA per sample were submitted for commercial TCRB immunosequencing. Adaptive Biotechnology amplified CDR3 regions from genomic DNA with a two-step multiplex PCR that controlled for amplification bias. In the first PCR, primers covered every V and J gene segment, and in the second PCR, barcodes and Illumina adapters were added. An Illumina instrument was used to sequence the CDR3 libraries. Per the original workflow: Vendor-provided pipelines were combined with custom analysis of raw data in R/Bioconductor under R version 3.3.0. Clonality, ranging from 0 to 1, was calculated as the inverse of the normalised Shannon entropy of all productive clones. High-frequency clones were defined as the share of the repertoire occupied by the top 100 clones, with only clones passing a 95% confidence test being retained. Repertoire diversity was measured with the Simpson index, and overlap between samples was measured with the Morisita-Horn index. Here the immuneACCESS table is served through TCRdb, limited to in-frame sequences with V and J called. Missing clones are a known gap in these copies; in checked studies unresolved V genes cover under half, and the rest lacks a known reason. Clonal size and the V and J genes are those of that table, whereas D and trimming came from the DNA. The sample table records under 7,000 clones; around 86% of these occur just once. The ten largest make up around 15% of the sample.

Via the germline V gene, CDR1 is SGDLS and CDR2 YYNGEE. From the cysteine up to the phenylalanine, the CDR3 has a length of 16 residues. Here the CDR3 DNA is all that survives: 48 bases in frame from base 1. V is pruned by 0 bases and J by 1 base, leaving 4 bases of the junction without a gene match. This entry belongs to a study of T cell repertoires in ileal Crohn's disease (dated by TCRdb to about 2019). In terms of the full investigation: Median disease duration was roughly 8 years, and around 40% of patients were identified as active smokers at the time of surgery. Every patient underwent surgery because of a complication, which was stricturing disease in around 60% and penetrating disease in 39%. Roughly half of the patients were given postoperative therapy, with about 17 on anti-TNF agents and over 9 on thiopurines. TCR repertoire analysis was done in fewer than 65 Crohn's disease patients from a prospective multicentre cohort. Running in parallel with the study was a multicentre cohort set up to find predictors of early endoscopic recurrence following ileocolonic resection. Endoscopic postoperative recurrence was defined by a Rutgeerts score above i0. A total of roughly 170 mucosal samples from approximately 57 patients were sequenced, with samples obtained at several locations on the surgical specimen and at postoperative endoscopy. Study-wide findings and limitations: Endoscopic recurrence was linked to a higher percentage of high-frequency clones at surgery, and recurrence occurred in every patient whose clonality exceeded 26.8% (18/57). Patients who were active smokers at surgery had a significantly higher proportion of clonal expansions than non-smokers (around 25% vs 18%, p=0.02). Only a subgroup of patients, of unstated size, had their mucosal CD4 and CD8 T cells sorted and sequenced. Sorted CD8 T cells carried more high-frequency clones than CD4 T cells, suggesting mucosal expansions were mainly CD8.

Adults with ileal or ileocolonic Crohn's disease and an indication for ileocolonic resection were eligible for inclusion. Whole ileal mucosal biopsies were stored frozen at -80°C before DNA extraction. A TRizol-based method was used to extract genomic DNA from the frozen whole biopsies, and the DNA was quantified with a NanoDrop 2000 spectrophotometer. This chain is built from TRBV9 and TRBJ2-5, with 9 bases aligning to TRBD2. The sequenced material came from ileal tissue. This receptor was identified in an adult with Crohn's disease. The CDR3 in this case is CASSVGLAGIQETQYF. The DNA sequence reads TGTGCCAGCAGCGTAGGGCTAGCGGGGATCCAAGAGACCCAGTACTTC.